This T cell receptor (beta chain) derives from a study of early T cells in non-severe SARS-CoV-2 infection (dated by TCRdb to the early 2020s). A note on the overall study: Bulk RNA from unsorted whole blood was used for TCR sequencing, so alpha and beta chains could not be paired. The investigation overall reported the following: VDJdb matching was skewed toward anti-spike CD8 responses and likely underestimated virus-specific expansions, missing private and CD4 specificities.

The method was 5' RACE. Sequencing was carried out with a NextSeq 500. Unique molecular identifiers were attached to individual cDNA molecules in the TCR library protocol so that sequencing error and PCR bias could be corrected. Both TCR alpha and beta chains were sequenced, and tight co-correlation was observed between alpha and beta sequence abundances in each sample. Regarding the original processing steps: V gene, J gene and CDR3 annotation of TCR sequences was performed with Decombinator V4. TCRs were defined as expanded if a significant change between any two time points was detected under a Poisson model with p below 0.0001. TCR abundances were normalised to the total number of TCRs sequenced per sample and expressed as counts per million. TRAV1-2 paired with TRAJ12, TRAJ20 or TRAJ33 defined MAIT TCRs, while TRAV10 paired with TRAJ18 defined iNKT TCRs. A search of VDJdb, accessed on 1 November 2021, was run for TCRs annotated to CMV, EBV and SARS-CoV-2, with TCRs annotated for multiple antigens excluded. TCRdb itself trimmed the public reads at Q25 with fastp, ran MiXCR and retained productive beta chains. Each CDR3 protein gets just one entry, which takes the most common genes and DNA from the rows behind it. The V and J calls follow TCRdb's processing rather than the paper's. Recorded for this sample are around 60,000 distinct CDR3 sequences; about 13% of them occurred a single time. The top ten clones comprise roughly 9.1% of the sample.

This clonotype was found a few times. What this receptor recognizes is not known. One base away there is no much larger clone; base qualities are not given. This was a case-control study nested in a cohort of healthcare workers in London, UK, who had nasopharyngeal swab PCR tests and blood samples taken every week. Healthcare workers were enrolled in the week of the UK lockdown, from 23 to 31 March 2020, and were followed every week for up to roughly 16 weeks. V was cut back by 0 bases and J by 5 bases, leaving a gap of 15 bases between them. Per the germline V gene (reference sequence), MNHNY is the CDR1 and SVGAGI is the CDR2. CDR3 length: 16 amino acids, cysteine to phenylalanine. The only DNA kept is the CDR3, 48 bases in frame from the first base.

The sequencing input was whole blood. The V and J genes are TRBV6-6 and TRBJ2-3; a tentative D match to TRBD2 spans 6 bases. This receptor was taken from an adult who was a healthcare worker with PCR-confirmed SARS-CoV-2 infection or an uninfected control (not recorded which). The nucleotide sequence is TGTGCCAGCAGTTACTCCCCAGGGAGGAATGGAGATACGCAGTATTTT. Its coded protein is CASSYSPGRNGDTQYF.